This T cell receptor beta chain was captured by sequencing in a study of T cells after yellow fever vaccination. On the study more broadly: Low-cell-number fractions were prepared with SMART-Seq v4 Ultra Low Input. Points from the study as a whole: Most clones from primary vaccination resurfaced after the booster (roughly 96% CD4, 88% CD8). Within FACS-sorted repertoires, abundant clonotypes contaminating from the bulk population could be present.

Germline V CDR1 and CDR2: SGHKS, YYEKEE (reference sequence). This CDR3 is built from 14 residues. V was trimmed by 4 bases and J by 2 bases, leaving 12 bases between them. This clonotype has just a few counts. Its antigen is not identified. 5'RACE template switching generated TCR cDNA, adding a universal primer site and UMIs. TCRdb redid the calling of the 5' RACE reads with MiXCR, one entry per CDR3 protein. Of nearly 300,000 distinct CDR3 sequences listed, 8.5% to 10% are singletons. The TCR was taken from a man between 18 and 35 years old who received the YFV17D yellow fever vaccine. Sequences were derived from CD4+ T cells sorted from PBMCs, sampled 5 days after the yellow fever booster vaccination. V is TRBV5-5 and J is TRBJ2-5; D possibly matches TRBD1 or TRBD2 (5 bases each). The CDR3 spells CASSLGDPQETQYF. In DNA, the CDR3 is TGTGCCAGCAGCCTGGGGGACCCACAAGAGACCCAGTACTTC.